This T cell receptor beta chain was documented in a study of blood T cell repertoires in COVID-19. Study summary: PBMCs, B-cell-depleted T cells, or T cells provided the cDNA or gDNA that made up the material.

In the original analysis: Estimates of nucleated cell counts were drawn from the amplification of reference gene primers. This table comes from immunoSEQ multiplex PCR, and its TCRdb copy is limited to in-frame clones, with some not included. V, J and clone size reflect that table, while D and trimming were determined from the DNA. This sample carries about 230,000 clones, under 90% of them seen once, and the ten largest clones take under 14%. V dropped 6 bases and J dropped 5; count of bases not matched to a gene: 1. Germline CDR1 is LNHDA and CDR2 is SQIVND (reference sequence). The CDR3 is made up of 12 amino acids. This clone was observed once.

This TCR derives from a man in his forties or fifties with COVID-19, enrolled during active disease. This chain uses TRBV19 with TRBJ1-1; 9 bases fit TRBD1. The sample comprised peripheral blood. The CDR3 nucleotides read TGTGCCAGTAGGGGACAGGGTACTGAAGCTTTCTTT. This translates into CASRGQGTEAFF.